The text below deals with one TCR beta chain. This record belongs to a study of blood T cell repertoires in COVID-19. Study-wide background: PBMCs, B-cell-depleted T cells, or T cells provided the cDNA or gDNA that made up the material.

Per the original data handling: The authors estimated nucleated cell counts from reference gene primer amplification. TCRdb's table, derived via immunoSEQ multiplex PCR, lists solely in-frame clones and lacks some. The D gene and trimming were derived from the DNA, and the V and J assignments and clone size from that table. Of 90,000 or so clones in the sample, less than 95% were seen once. Germline V gene sequence: CDR1 MDHEN, CDR2 SYDVKM. V gave up 2 bases and J gave up 6 bases; unmatched junction bases: 7. This CDR3 region has 15 residues. The sequenced sample was peripheral blood. This TCR came from a man aged 18 to 30 with COVID-19, enrolled during active disease. The chain combines TRBV28 with TRBJ1-2; 9 nucleotides match TRBD1. The CDR3 DNA sequence: TGTGCCAGCAGTTTACTAATTACAGGGGGCGATGGCTACACCTTC. This codes for CASSLLITGGDGYTF.